The 20 T cell receptor beta chains below were found in one sample sequenced in a study of cytomegalovirus exposure and HLA in healthy donors. In the PCR, 60 Vbeta and 13 Jbeta primers were used. Libraries were prepared by immunoSEQ multiplex PCR; TCRdb keeps only in-frame clonotypes and omits some of them. The table includes about 120,000 clones, about 83% detected once. The specimen was PBMCs. Receptors were obtained from a man aged 25 to 40 in good health and CMV-seronegative.

This clone appeared a few times. The chain has TRBV7-9 and TRBJ1-2; D might be TRBD1 (5 bases). Trimming stripped 5 bases from V and 1 base from J, with 14 bases between. Germline V CDR1 and CDR2: SEHNR, FQNEAQ (reference sequence). The length of the CDR3 is 15 residues. CDR3 sequence reads: CASSQSVGVNYGYTF. CDR3 nucleotides: TGTGCCAGCAGCCAGTCGGTAGGGGTTAACTATGGCTACACCTTC.

With respect to this clone: Different DNA sequences within this sample yield the same CDR3. The V gene is TRBV5-1, the J gene TRBJ1-5, with D perhaps matching TRBD1 (6 bases). Trimming left V 2 bases short and J 1 base short, with 7 bases between. Germline values: CDR1 SGHRS, CDR2 YFSETQ. The CDR3 spans 14 residues. The CDR3 coding sequence is TGCGCCAGCAGCTTAGGACAGAGCAATCAGCCCCAGCATTTT. This translates into CASSLGQSNQPQHF.

This sequence joins TRBV4-2 and TRBJ2-3; 14 bases map to TRBD2. The CDR3 totals 18 residues. Germline CDR1 reads LGHNA; CDR2 reads YNFKEQ. The J segment lost 4 bases and the V segment lost 1 base, leaving 7 bases of the junction unmatched. The CDR3 reads CASSQVGLAGDESDTQYF. DNA for the CDR3: TGTGCCAGCAGCCAAGTGGGACTAGCGGGAGATGAGTCAGATACGCAGTATTTT.

The chain employs TRBV7-3 and TRBJ2-3; D unresolved. Germline values: CDR1 SGHTA, CDR2 FQGTGA. The CDR3 has 12 amino acids. V was pared by 3 bases and J by 1 base, with 2 bases between. The CDR3 region has the DNA TGTGCCAGCAGCTTCGGCACAGATACGCAGTATTTT. Encoded protein: CASSFGTDTQYF.

The V and J genes are TRBV5-1 and TRBJ2-2, with TRBD1 matching over 11 bases. This CDR3 region has 18 residues. J gave up 4 bases and V 0 bases, and 8 bases lay outside the gene matches. The germline CDR1 and CDR2 sequences are SGHRS and YFSETQ. CDR3 sequence (DNA): TGCGCCAGCAGCTTGGTTACCCCAGGACAGGGGGCCACCGGGGAGCTGTTTTTT. Its protein is CASSLVTPGQGATGELFF.

V gene TRBV7-8 combines with J gene TRBJ2-7; 8 nucleotides match TRBD1. This CDR3 contains 15 residues. J gave up 4 bases and V 5 bases, and 10 bases lay outside the gene matches. The germline gives CDR1 SGHVS, CDR2 FQNEAQ. Here the CDR3 reads CASSPGTGVMYEQYF. Written as DNA, the CDR3 is TGTGCCAGCAGCCCCGGGACAGGAGTCATGTACGAGCAGTACTTC.

Only a few counts were recorded for this clone. The rearrangement links TRBV19 to TRBJ1-5, with 9 bases lining up with TRBD1. The CDR3 has 17 residues. Germline V gene data show CDR1 as LNHDA and CDR2 as SQIVND (reference sequence). The V segment lost 4 bases and the J segment 3 bases; nucleotides outside the gene matches: 10. The CDR3 DNA sequence: TGTGCCAGTAGTACATTTACAGGGGGCGGCTTCAATCAGCCCCAGCATTTT. Translation gives CASSTFTGGGFNQPQHF. The full variable domain, with the rest looked up from reference TRBV19 and TRBJ1-5, is DGGITQSPKYLFRKEGQNVTLSCEQNLNHDAMYWYRQDPGQGLRLIYYSQIVNDFQKGDIAEGYSVSREKKESFPLTVTSAQKNPTAFYLCASSTFTGGGFNQPQHFGDGTRLSIL.

V and J are TRBV19 and TRBJ2-7; no clear D. Germline V gene sequence: CDR1 LNHDA, CDR2 SQIVND (reference sequence). CDR3 length equals 13 residues. With 0 bases removed from V and 2 bases from J, the gap between germline ends came to 5 bases. The CDR3 DNA reads TGTGCCAGTAGTATAGAAGCCACCTACGAGCAGTACTTC. Translated: CASSIEATYEQYF.

This clone was seen only once. The chain links TRBV4-3 to TRBJ1-4, with TRBD1 identical over 7 bases. This CDR3 has 15 residues. Trimming at V came to 0 bases and at J to 4 bases, leaving 2 bases not matched to a gene. Germline V gene sequence: CDR1 LGHNA, CDR2 YSLEER. In DNA, the CDR3 is TGCGCCAGCAGCCAAGAGGGACAGAATAATGAAAAACTGTTTTTT. It yields the protein CASSQEGQNNEKLFF.

This clone was detected a few times. The J gene is TRBJ2-2, the V gene TRBV28, with D tentatively TRBD1 (5 bases). V was cut by 4 bases and J by 2 bases, with 17 bases left in between. This CDR3 has 17 residues. Germline CDR1 is MDHEN and CDR2 is SYDVKM. The CDR3 spells CASSYDSEVTNTGELFF. The CDR3 DNA follows: TGTGCCAGCAGTTACGACAGTGAGGTTACAAACACCGGGGAGCTGTTTTTT.

The gene calls are TRBV9 and TRBJ1-2; D is possibly TRBD1 (5 bases). V dropped 3 bases and J dropped 9 bases, with 12 bases sitting between them. Per the germline V gene, CDR1 is SGDLS and CDR2 is YYNGEE. This CDR3 is built from 12 residues. CDR3 coding DNA: TGTGCCAGCAGCGCTTCTTCGGACAGCTACACCTTC. Protein product: CASSASSDSYTF.

This clone was observed a few times. This CDR3 reads CASSFEGATRSPLHF. The DNA of the CDR3 is TGTGCCAGCAGCTTCGAGGGGGCGACTAGATCACCCCTCCACTTT. J is TRBJ1-6 and V is TRBV5-4; 7 positions agree with TRBD1. The germline gives CDR1 SGHNT, CDR2 YYREEE (reference sequence). The CDR3 is made up of 15 amino acids. V lost 2 bases and J lost 10; bases outside the gene matches: 9.

The chain joins TRBV28 to TRBJ2-7, with 9 bases matching TRBD1. Germline V gene data show CDR1 as MDHEN and CDR2 as SYDVKM. The V gene end was trimmed by 5 bases and the J gene end by 4 bases; junction bases not matched to a gene: 12. This CDR3 has 16 amino acids. CDR3 residues: CASSQGMGQGKYEQYF. The CDR3 nucleotides are TGTGCCAGCAGTCAAGGTATGGGACAGGGAAAGTACGAGCAGTACTTC. Combining the CDR3 with reference TRBV28 and TRBJ2-7 gives the whole variable domain DVKVTQSSRYLVKRTGEKVFLECVQDMDHENMFWYRQDPGLGLRLIYFSYDVKMKEKGDIPEGYSVSREKKERFSLILESASTNQTSMYLCASSQGMGQGKYEQYFGPGTRLTVT.

This chain connects TRBV6-4 to TRBJ2-3, with 7 bases matching TRBD1. CDR3 length: 15 amino acids. V gave up 2 bases and J gave up 0 bases; unmatched junction bases: 2. Germline values: CDR1 MRHNA, CDR2 SNTAGT. The CDR3 DNA reads as TGTGCCAGCAGTGACGGCAGGGGGAGCACAGATACGCAGTATTTT. Protein product: CASSDGRGSTDTQYF.

V is TRBV5-1 and J is TRBJ2-2, with a weak D call TRBD2 (6 bases). V was trimmed by 5 bases and J by 1 base, leaving 15 bases between them. The CDR3 is 16 amino acids. From germline, CDR1 is SGHRS and CDR2 YFSETQ. The CDR3 loop reads CASSLMAGRNTGELFF. The CDR3 nucleotides read TGCGCCAGCAGTCTGATGGCGGGGAGGAACACCGGGGAGCTGTTTTTT. Based on the CDR3 plus reference TRBV5-1 and TRBJ2-2, the full variable domain is KAGVTQTPRYLIKTRGQQVTLSCSPISGHRSVSWYQQTPGQGLQFLFEYFSETQRNKGNFPGRFSGRQFSNSRSEMNVSTLELGDSALYLCASSLMAGRNTGELFFGEGSRLTVL.

This clone came up once. The CDR3 region is CASSPRQGAADTQYF. Here the CDR3 DNA reads TGTGCCAGCAGCCCTCGACAGGGGGCTGCAGATACGCAGTATTTT. The chain carries TRBV7-3 and TRBJ2-3, with TRBD1 matching over 10 bases. CDR3 length: 15 amino acids. V dropped 5 bases and J dropped 4; count of bases not matched to a gene: 6. Germline V gene sequence: CDR1 SGHTA, CDR2 FQGTGA.

The chain couples TRBV6-1 to TRBJ2-7, with D perhaps TRBD2 (6 bases). V lost 4 bases and J lost 2, with 18 bases in between. CDR1 MNHNS and CDR2 SASEGT come from the germline V gene. The CDR3 consists of 16 residues. For the CDR3, the DNA is TGTGCCAGCAGTGTCAACCCGGGGGACGACGCCTACGAGCAGTACTTC. Encoded protein: CASSVNPGDDAYEQYF.

The rearrangement joins TRBV27 to TRBJ1-6; TRBD1 matches 10 bases. This CDR3 is built from 16 residues. V gave up 6 bases and J gave up 10 bases; unmatched junction bases: 12. Germline CDR1 and CDR2: MNHEY and SMNVEV (reference sequence). The DNA of the CDR3 is TGTGCCAGCAGCACGACCAGACAGGGGGCGAGCTCACCCCTCCACTTT. Protein product: CASSTTRQGASSPLHF.

This clone has a handful of counts. The V and J genes are TRBV27 and TRBJ2-7, with D possibly TRBD1 on 5 matching bases. CDR3 length: 13 amino acids. In germline, CDR1 is MNHEY, CDR2 SMNVEV (reference sequence). V shed 3 bases and J shed 2 bases, with 8 bases lying between them. The CDR3 loop reads CASSFQGPYEQYF. The CDR3 bases are TGTGCCAGCAGTTTCCAGGGCCCCTACGAGCAGTACTTC.

CDR3 DNA sequence: TGTGCCAGCAGTTTGGGCGGACAGGGTCGTAATTCACCCCTCCACTTT. It translates to CASSLGGQGRNSPLHF. The chain combines TRBV27 with TRBJ1-6, with 8 nucleotides matching TRBD1. The CDR3 has 16 amino acids. Germline V gives CDR1 MNHEY, CDR2 SMNVEV (reference sequence). J lost 6 bases, V lost 3 bases, and 7 bases had no gene match.